This record covers a single TCR beta chain. The PCR used 60 Vbeta and 13 Jbeta primers. Method: immunoSEQ multiplex PCR; TCRdb's copy keeps in-frame clones and lacks some. The sample shows about 130,000 clones, 75% of them seen only once. This entry comes from a study of cytomegalovirus exposure and HLA in healthy donors. The CDR3 spans 13 residues. Trimming cost V 5 bases and J 13 bases, with 19 bases left between them. From germline, CDR1 is SGHRS and CDR2 YFSETQ. V is TRBV5-1 and J is TRBJ2-1, with a weak D call TRBD2 (5 bases). Sequencing was done on a sample of PBMCs. The clonotype originates from a man aged 25-40 years in good health and CMV-seronegative. The DNA of the CDR3 is TGCGCCAGCAGAGAGGGTACGCCGGGTATTCAGTTCTTC. This encodes CASREGTPGIQFF.